This entry lists 16 T cell receptor beta chains sequenced from one sample in a study of blood T cell repertoires in COVID-19. The data were produced by immunoSEQ multiplex PCR, yet TCRdb's version contains in-frame clones alone and is incomplete. The repertoire holds 50,000 to 65,000 clones, with around 77% as singletons. Material: peripheral blood. The receptors come from a woman in her 70s with COVID-19, enrolled during active disease.

This clone is a singleton in its sample. The chain uses TRBV2 and TRBJ1-5, with 7 positions matching TRBD1. This CDR3 comprises 13 residues. Germline values: CDR1 SNHLY, CDR2 FYNNEI. The ends lost 9 bases at V and 3 bases at J; junction bases unmatched: 5. The CDR3 sequence: CASQTGSNQPQHF. The CDR3 DNA reads TGTGCCAGTCAGACAGGGTCCAATCAGCCCCAGCATTTT.

The chain carries TRBV5-6 and TRBJ1-3, with TRBD1 as a possible D gene (6 bases). V lost 3 bases and J 1 base, leaving 8 bases between the germline ends. The CDR3 spans 14 residues. Germline V lookup: CDR1 SGHDT, CDR2 YYEEEE. The CDR3 coding sequence is TGTGCCAGCAGCTCTCAGGGGTCTGGAAACACCATATATTTT. Encoded protein: CASSSQGSGNTIYF.

The chain joins TRBV6-2 or TRBV6-3 to TRBJ1-1; 7 bases are a match to TRBD1. The CDR3 is 15 amino acids. Germline trimming cut 0 bases from V and 1 base from J; bases unmatched to any gene: 2. CDR1 MNHEY and CDR2 SVGEGT come from the germline V gene. The CDR3 nucleotides read TGTGCCAGCAGTTACTCACAGGGGAGGAACACTGAAGCTTTCTTT. Amino acid sequence: CASSYSQGRNTEAFF.

This clone was seen once. The rearrangement joins TRBV9 to TRBJ1-6; 11 bases match TRBD1. This CDR3 region has 16 residues. The V segment lost 3 bases and the J segment 3 bases; nucleotides outside the gene matches: 2. Germline CDR1 reads SGDLS; CDR2 reads YYNGEE. CDR3 DNA sequence: TGTGCCAGCAGCGAAGGGACAGGGGGCTATAATTCACCCCTCCACTTT. Protein product: CASSEGTGGYNSPLHF.

In its sample, this clone was seen once. The rearrangement joins TRBV5-4 to TRBJ1-4; tentative D call: TRBD1 (6 bases). Trimming removed 4 bases from V and 8 bases from J, with 12 bases in between. Germline V gives CDR1 SGHNT, CDR2 YYREEE (reference sequence). This CDR3 has 13 residues. CDR3 coding DNA: TGTGCCAGCAGCATCAGGGGACGAGAAAAACTGTTTTTT. Its translation is CASSIRGREKLFF. Full variable domain (outside the CDR3, taken from reference TRBV5-4 and TRBJ1-4): ETGVTQSPTHLIKTRGQQVTLRCSSQSGHNTVSWYQQALGQGPQFIFQYYREEENGRGNFPPRFSGLQFPNYSSELNVNALELDDSALYLCASSIRGREKLFFGSGTQLSVL.

The chain has TRBV7-2 and TRBJ1-2; D gene ambiguous. The CDR3 runs 13 residues. CDR1 is SGHTA, CDR2 FQGNSA, per germline. V dropped 1 base and J dropped 8 bases, with 11 bases sitting between them. CDR3 sequence (DNA): TGTGCCAGCAGCTTAGATCCGGGTATGGGCTACACCTTC. It is translated as CASSLDPGMGYTF.

The rearrangement joins TRBV6-6 to TRBJ2-7; 8 bases align to TRBD1. Germline trimming cut 6 bases from V and 5 bases from J; bases unmatched to any gene: 3. The germline V gene encodes CDR1 MNHNY and CDR2 SVGAGI (reference sequence). The CDR3 has 12 amino acids. CDR3 protein: CASRDRVHEQYV. DNA for the CDR3: TGTGCCAGCAGGGACAGGGTCCACGAGCAGTACGTC.

The chain uses TRBV15 and TRBJ2-7, with D perhaps matching TRBD2 (7 bases). The germline gives CDR1 LNHNV, CDR2 YYDKDF (reference sequence). V was trimmed by 5 bases and J by 2 bases, leaving 13 bases between them. CDR3 size: 14 residues. CDR3 loop: CATSRGAGTYEQYF. CDR3 nucleotides: TGTGCCACCAGCCGGGGGGCCGGGACCTACGAGCAGTACTTC.

CDR3 amino acids: CASSLGSGMDNEQFF. In nucleotides, the CDR3 is TGCGCCAGCAGCTTGGGTAGCGGGATGGACAATGAGCAGTTCTTC. V usage is TRBV5-1 and J usage is TRBJ2-1; 8 bases match TRBD2. The V segment lost 0 bases and the J segment 5 bases; nucleotides outside the gene matches: 4. The CDR3 sequence is 15 residues long. Per the germline V gene, CDR1 is SGHRS and CDR2 is YFSETQ.

Only one count was recorded for this clone. The chain uses TRBV7-7 and TRBJ1-1, with 9 positions matching TRBD1. After removal of 5 bases from V and 6 bases from J, the junction contained 13 bases not matched to a gene. CDR3 length: 16 amino acids. Germline V gene sequence: CDR1 SSHAT, CDR2 FNYEAQ (reference sequence). The CDR3 spells CASSPWTGAGESEAFF. As DNA, the CDR3 is TGTGCCAGCAGCCCTTGGACAGGGGCCGGGGAATCTGAAGCTTTCTTT.

The chain carries TRBV5-8 and TRBJ2-7, with D possibly TRBD1 on 6 matching bases. V gave up 7 bases and J gave up 1 base, with 12 bases separating them. The CDR3 spans 13 residues. Germline V gives CDR1 SGHTS, CDR2 YDEGEE. The CDR3, as DNA: TGTGCCAGCGGAAGGGACACTTCCTACGAGCAGTACGTC. It yields the protein CASGRDTSYEQYV.

J is TRBJ1-1 and V is TRBV3-1 (or the pseudogene TRBV3-2); D not certain. The CDR3 runs 12 residues. In germline, CDR1 is LGHDT, CDR2 YNNKEL (reference sequence). Trimming shortened V by 6 bases and J by 0 bases, and 5 bases separated the two germline ends. CDR3 amino acids: CASSHLNTEAFF. Here the CDR3 DNA reads TGTGCCAGCAGTCACTTGAACACTGAAGCTTTCTTT.

The chain carries TRBV5-4 and TRBJ2-3, with 7 positions matching TRBD2. Trimming cost V 2 bases and J 4 bases; bases outside gene matches: 4. Germline V CDR1 and CDR2: SGHNT, YYREEE (reference sequence). This CDR3 has 14 amino acids. In DNA form, the CDR3 reads TGTGCCAGCAGCTTAGCACTAGCGCCAGATACGCAGTATTTT. The encoded protein is CASSLALAPDTQYF.

This clone has more than one count but fewer than ten. The rearrangement joins TRBV14 to TRBJ2-1; D uncertain. Germline V gene sequence: CDR1 SGHDN, CDR2 FVKESK. Trimming took off 0 bases at V and 5 bases at J, with 5 bases between the two ends. This CDR3 region has 13 residues. CDR3 sequence: CASSQELDNEQFF. The CDR3 DNA reads as TGTGCCAGCAGCCAAGAACTGGACAATGAGCAGTTCTTC.

This clone has a handful of counts. The chain employs TRBV6-5 and TRBJ2-3, with a tentative D call TRBD2 (6 bases). This CDR3 has 13 amino acids. In germline, CDR1 is MNHEY, CDR2 SVGAGI. V dropped 7 bases and J dropped 1 base, with 9 bases sitting between them. CDR3 nucleotides: TGTGCCAGCATTTGGAGGGGCACAGATACGCAGTATTTT. Protein product: CASIWRGTDTQYF.

This clone was counted once. The chain recombines TRBV19 with TRBJ1-1; D is undetermined. CDR3 length: 16 residues. With 5 bases removed from V and 0 bases from J, the gap between germline ends came to 16 bases. Germline V gene lookup returns CDR1 LNHDA and CDR2 SQIVND (reference sequence). The CDR3 nucleotides are TGTGCCAGTAGTCCCCGGAGGCAGCAGATGAACACTGAAGCTTTCTTT. It is translated as CASSPRRQQMNTEAFF.